This TCR beta chain was recovered during a study of cytomegalovirus exposure and HLA in healthy donors. Overall study: There were approximately 80 million unique TCRs (from HLA-typed donors) in an early data release.

Findings and limits, study-wide: The authors later found TCR association rates varying by HLA locus, with DRB1 most and HLA-C fewest.

Germline CDR1 reads SGHVS; CDR2 reads FQNEAQ. The CDR3 covers 14 residues. Remarks on this clone: Its target is not known.

The PCR ran on 60 Vbeta and 13 Jbeta primers. Sequencing used immunoSEQ multiplex PCR; TCRdb keeps in-frame clones, though not all of them. The data hold about 130,000 clones, with 80% to 90% observed a single time. The sequenced sample was PBMCs. This chain joins TRBV7-8 and TRBJ2-5, with TRBD1 matching over 9 bases. Near its end, the DNA agrees better with TRBJ2-7, so the J call may be wrong. This sequence originates from a middle-aged woman in good health and CMV-seropositive. CDR3 in DNA: TGTGCCAGCAGCTCCCGGGACAGGGCTTACGAGCAGTACTTC. Translated, it gives CASSSRDRAYEQYF.